The entry that follows covers one TCR beta chain sequence. In this sample, this clonotype turned up once. No antigen is known for it. Germline is not matched at one junction end, which may reflect a read error. These data belong to a study of read filtering for tumor transcriptome and immune sequencing (TCRdb year 2020). With respect to the entire study: The cohort had approximately 16 male and approximately 13 female patients with a mean age of roughly 70 years, ranging from about 45 to 85. By revised international staging, roughly 8 patients were R-ISS I, about 16 were R-ISS II and over five were R-ISS III. After DNase treatment, whole-transcriptome libraries were prepared with the TruSeq RNA Access Library Prep Kit. One main goal was a read-filtering strategy for immune repertoire data, in particular deciding whether clonotypes backed by only one read should be removed. Using the same bone marrow samples, the study ran both targeted immune repertoire sequencing and bulk whole-transcriptome sequencing and then compared the TCR repertoires from each method. TCR-region mapped reads per sample ranged from about 4.05 to 10.27 million with IR-seq versus only about 75 to 1,400 with RNA-seq.

General study outcomes and caveats: Removing single-read clonotypes increased the correlation between IR-seq and RNA-seq shared clonotype proportions. Compared with RNA-seq, IR-seq captured clonotypes at much higher depth and more reliably, and a smaller IR-seq throughput was enough to identify most shared clonotypes. In IR-seq, single-read clonotypes were roughly 84% of clonotypes but 3.5% to 4% of total reads; in RNA-seq they were 74.6% of clonotypes and 35% to 45% of reads. The sorted CD138-negative fraction was not purified T cells but a mixed bone marrow immune population.

Including cysteine and phenylalanine, the CDR3 has 16 amino acids. The DNA shown is the 48-base CDR3, in frame from base 1. CDR1 is given as SGHNT and CDR2 as YYREEE, both from the germline V gene (reference sequence). Bone marrow was sampled from every patient at the time of active disease. Ficoll-Hypaque density gradient centrifugation was used to isolate bone marrow mononuclear cells. CD138-negative cells were obtained by negative selection after labeling with CD138 magnetic microbeads on a MACS separator, removing myeloma plasma cells. The purity of the isolated cells was checked by flow cytometry with CD138 antibodies on an Attune NxT. Total RNA was extracted with TRIzol reagent and quantified with a NanoDrop spectrophotometer. For each patient, paired RNA-seq and IR-seq were run on the CD138-negative bone marrow sample from that patient. TCR libraries were constructed from about 400 ng RNA using the Immunoverse kit, and molecular barcoded adaptors covering alpha/delta and beta/gamma chains were employed. TCR library preparation was performed with the same RNA that was used for transcriptome sequencing. TCR libraries were sequenced on an Illumina HiSeq 4000 with 2 x 150 cycles. The paper's data handling went like this. TCR reads were aligned to human V, D, J and C references and assembled into CDR3 clonotypes with MiXCR, including quality filtering and error correction. The tcR package in R was used for analysis of clonotype counts and gene usage diversity. For inspection of raw mapping reads, RNA-seq reads were mapped by STAR aligner version 2.5.3a onto GRCh37 of the human genome. To test how sequencing depth affects detected clonotypes, IR-seq fastq files were randomly downsampled with Seqtk 1.3. The raw public data were reprocessed by TCRdb itself: fastp quality trimming at Q25, MiXCR clonotype calling, in-frame beta chains only. Rows are combined by CDR3 protein, so each entry shows the most common genes and DNA. The authors' filters were not applied to this entry. For this sample there are tens of thousands of distinct CDR3 sequences; roughly 19% appear just once. Over 12% of the sample belongs to the ten largest clones.

Recombination connected TRBV5-4 to TRBJ2-5; perhaps TRBD2 is the D gene, with 5 bases matching. The TCR comes from a donor older than 35 with multiple myeloma. The sequenced sample was a population of CD138-negative cells sorted from bone marrow. The cell subset or site label of this sample denotes: bone marrow mononuclear cells depleted of CD138+ plasma/myeloma cells by negative magnetic selection. The nucleotide sequence is TGTGCCAGCAGCCTCTCCCAACCAGCGGCTCAAGAGACCCAGCACTTC. Its coded protein is CASSLSQPAAQETQHF.